A single sample is the source of the 30 T cell receptor beta chains below, sequenced in a study of T cells after yellow fever vaccination. TCRdb passed the 5' RACE reads through MiXCR, listing each CDR3 protein once. The sample consists of over 150,000 distinct CDR3 sequences, roughly 6.2% of them appearing once. The sample here was CD4+ T cells sorted from PBMCs, taken on the day of the first yellow fever vaccination. The receptor set was obtained from a man aged 18 to 29 who received the YFV17D yellow fever vaccine.

This clonotype came up many times. V usage is TRBV2 and J usage is TRBJ1-1; D remains unclear. Between the trimmed V and J ends, which lost 5 bases and 5 bases, there was a span of 6 bases. This CDR3 is 11 amino acids long. Germline CDR1 reads SNHLY; CDR2 reads FYNNEI. This CDR3 reads CASSPGTEAFF. The CDR3 DNA reads as TGTGCCAGCAGTCCTGGGACTGAAGCTTTCTTT.

As regards this clonotype: A much larger clone lies a single base off, so this may be a read error. The J gene is TRBJ2-1, the V gene TRBV10-3; possibly TRBD1 for D (5 bases). Germline V gene lookup returns CDR1 ENHRY and CDR2 SYGVKD. V was clipped by 6 bases and J by 4 bases, with 13 bases between them. The CDR3 consists of 14 residues. For the CDR3, the DNA is TGTGCCATCAGGCCGGCACAGGCATACAATGAGCAGTTCTTC. Encoded protein: CAIRPAQAYNEQFF.

J is TRBJ2-7 and V is TRBV24-1; D may correspond to TRBD1 or TRBD2 (6 bases each). Per the germline V gene, CDR1 is KGHDR and CDR2 is SFDVKD. Deletions cut 7 bases from V and 5 bases from J, with 23 bases between. The CDR3 is 16 amino acids. CDR3 nucleotides: TGTGCCACCAGGACAAGTCGGGGGCTGCCAAAGGACGAGCAGTACGTC. This sequence encodes CATRTSRGLPKDEQYV.

The chain is built from TRBV5-4 and TRBJ2-2; D is undetermined. Trimming cost V 3 bases and J 7 bases, with 19 bases left between them. The CDR3 spans 16 residues. CDR1 is SGHNT, CDR2 YYREEE, per germline (reference sequence). The CDR3 nucleotides are TGTGCCAGCAGCTCCCGTCACCGGAGCGAGGACGGGGAGCTGTTTTTT. This encodes CASSSRHRSEDGELFF.

The chain combines TRBV6-2 or TRBV6-3 with TRBJ1-5; D may be TRBD1 (5 bases). CDR3 length: 17 amino acids. Germline V gene data show CDR1 as MNHEY and CDR2 as SVGEGT. Between the trimmed V and J ends, which lost 2 bases and 5 bases, there was a span of 19 bases. The CDR3 is CASSYIAEEGRDQPQHF. Here the CDR3 DNA reads TGTGCCAGCAGTTACATTGCAGAGGAGGGGCGGGATCAGCCCCAGCATTTT.

This clonotype has ten or more counts. The chain carries TRBV4-2 and TRBJ2-7; D remains ambiguous. The ends were cut back, 1 base at V and 7 bases at J, with 14 bases in the middle. This CDR3 is 14 amino acids long. In germline, CDR1 is LGHNA, CDR2 YNFKEQ. The CDR3 nucleotides read TGTGCCAGCAGCCAAGCACCGGCTCTGGGTGAGCAGTACTTC. This gives the protein CASSQAPALGEQYF.

This clonotype was counted at least ten times. J is TRBJ2-1 and V is TRBV4-3; D might be TRBD2 (5 bases). The CDR3 contains 13 residues. Germline CDR1 is LGHNA and CDR2 is YSLEER. V was pared by 0 bases and J by 6 bases, with 6 bases between. As DNA, the CDR3 is TGCGCCAGCAGCCAAGAACTAGTCAATGAGCAGTTCTTC. It encodes CASSQELVNEQFF.

This clonotype was seen ten or more times. This chain joins TRBV7-2 and TRBJ1-5; 7 nucleotides line up with TRBD1. CDR3 length: 16 residues. Germline values: CDR1 SGHTA, CDR2 FQGNSA. V shed 5 bases and J 1 base; nucleotides not matched to a gene: 8. The CDR3 region is CASSVHQGGSNQPQHF. For the CDR3, the DNA is TGTGCCAGCAGCGTCCACCAGGGGGGGAGCAATCAGCCCCAGCATTTT.

Only a few counts were recorded for this clonotype. The rearrangement joins TRBV12-5 to TRBJ1-1; 8 bases match TRBD1. The CDR3 spans 15 residues. With V trimmed by 1 base and J by 2 bases, 3 bases remained unmatched. Germline V lookup: CDR1 LGHNT, CDR2 FRNRAP. The CDR3 loop reads CASGLGGQDNTEAFF. The CDR3 DNA sequence: TGTGCTAGTGGTTTGGGGGGACAGGACAACACTGAAGCTTTCTTT.

This chain joins TRBV10-3 and TRBJ2-1; D is ambiguous. Germline-derived CDR1 and CDR2 are ENHRY and SYGVKD. V lost 2 bases to trimming and J lost 0 bases, with 11 bases between them. The CDR3 totals 16 residues. The CDR3 bases are TGTGCCATCAGTGAGCAACAACAGAGCTCCTACAATGAGCAGTTCTTC. It translates to CAISEQQQSSYNEQFF.

The CDR3 loop reads CASSGGGVAGFRGYTF. The CDR3 DNA follows: TGTGCCAGCAGTGGAGGGGGAGTTGCGGGCTTCCGTGGCTACACCTTC. The J gene is TRBJ1-2, the V gene TRBV6-1, with D possibly matching TRBD1 (6 bases). With 4 bases removed from V and 7 bases from J, the gap between germline ends came to 22 bases. The CDR3 contains 16 residues. Germline V gene sequence: CDR1 MNHNS, CDR2 SASEGT.

This clonotype has at least ten counts. The gene calls are TRBV12-3 or TRBV12-4 and TRBJ2-7, with D possibly matching TRBD2 (6 bases). Trimming shortened V by 5 bases and J by 2 bases, and 13 bases separated the two germline ends. The CDR3 contains 14 residues. The CDR3 bases are TGTGCCAGCAGTGCCGCGGGACCAACCTACGAGCAGTACTTC. Residues: CASSAAGPTYEQYF.

This clonotype was recorded many times. This rearrangement joins TRBV7-2 to TRBJ2-1; 10 bases are shared with TRBD2. Trimming removed 5 bases from V and 8 bases from J; junction bases left unmatched: 9. CDR3 length: 15 amino acids. The V gene's germline CDR1 is SGHTA and CDR2 FQGNSA. The CDR3 spells CASSRFLAGGDEQFF. CDR3 DNA sequence: TGTGCCAGCAGCCGTTTTTTAGCGGGAGGCGATGAGCAGTTCTTC.

The chain recombines TRBV4-1 with TRBJ2-3, with D perhaps matching TRBD2 (6 bases). V lost 3 bases and J 4 bases, leaving 14 bases between the germline ends. The CDR3 spans 15 residues. Per the germline V gene, CDR1 is MGHRA and CDR2 is YSYEKL. The CDR3 loop is CASSQVSTGADTQYF. The CDR3 nucleotides are TGCGCCAGCAGCCAGGTATCGACGGGGGCAGATACGCAGTATTTT.

This clonotype was observed a few times. The chain couples TRBV12-3 or TRBV12-4 to TRBJ2-6; D unresolved. The CDR3 has 14 amino acids. V lost 5 bases and J lost 4, with 9 bases in between. As DNA, the CDR3 is TGTGCCAGCAGTAGCTGGACCGGGGCCAACGTCCTGACTTTC. Amino acid sequence: CASSSWTGANVLTF.

This clonotype was observed at least ten times. This chain links TRBV11-2 with TRBJ1-6; 9 positions agree with TRBD1. CDR3 length equals 14 residues. After removal of 5 bases from V and 9 bases from J, the junction contained 5 bases not matched to a gene. The V gene's germline CDR1 is SGHAT and CDR2 FQNNGV. CDR3 region: CASSRGQGGSPLHF. The DNA for the CDR3 is TGTGCCAGCAGCCGGGGACAGGGAGGTTCACCCCTCCACTTT.

This clonotype occurred a few times. The chain recombines TRBV7-9 with TRBJ2-7; D not resolved. The CDR3 totals 15 residues. Germline V CDR1 and CDR2: SEHNR, FQNEAQ (reference sequence). Trimming shortened V by 5 bases and J by 0 bases, and 14 bases separated the two germline ends. DNA of the CDR3: TGTGCCAGCAGCCCGCGCTGGACCGGCTCCTACGAGCAGTACTTC. Residues: CASSPRWTGSYEQYF.

The V call is TRBV25-1, the J call TRBJ1-2; no clear D. The CDR3 is made up of 12 amino acids. The V gene's germline CDR1 is MGHDK and CDR2 SYGVNS. Trimming cost V 4 bases and J 3 bases, with 6 bases left between them. The CDR3 here is CASSGYDYGYTF. The CDR3, as DNA: TGTGCCAGCAGTGGGTACGACTATGGCTACACCTTC.

The J gene is TRBJ2-7, the V gene TRBV6-2 or TRBV6-3, with D uncertain. The CDR3 runs to 13 residues. Germline CDR1 reads MNHEY; CDR2 reads SVGEGT. V lost 4 bases and J 0 bases, leaving 7 bases between the germline ends. The CDR3: CASSSQHSYEQYF. CDR3 in DNA: TGTGCCAGCAGTTCACAGCACTCCTACGAGCAGTACTTC.

The sample holds a few counts of this clonotype. The chain couples TRBV9 to TRBJ2-1, with 14 bases lining up with TRBD2. From germline, CDR1 is SGDLS and CDR2 YYNGEE. The CDR3 has 18 amino acids. J gave up 4 bases and V 0 bases, and 6 bases lay outside the gene matches. The CDR3 nucleotides read TGTGCCAGCAGCGTAGCTTGGACTAGCGGGGGGTTGTACAATGAGCAGTTCTTC. Translated: CASSVAWTSGGLYNEQFF.

This CDR3 is CASSSTLGLAGGITGANVLTF. CDR3 DNA: TGTGCCAGCAGCTCGACCTTGGGACTAGCGGGGGGAATCACTGGGGCCAACGTCCTGACTTTC. V and J are TRBV11-2 and TRBJ2-6, with 15 bases that match TRBD2. Germline CDR1 and CDR2: SGHAT and FQNNGV. Trimming cost V 4 bases and J 2 bases; bases outside gene matches: 12. This CDR3 is built from 21 residues.

Only a few counts were recorded for this clonotype. The chain combines TRBV3-1 with TRBJ2-7; D is uncertain. Germline CDR1 reads LGHDT; CDR2 reads YNNKEL (reference sequence). Trimming took 0 bases from V and 12 from J, leaving 15 bases between them. The CDR3 contains 13 residues. Here the CDR3 DNA reads TGTGCCAGCAGCCAAGATCGAGGACCTACGGTGTACTTC. As protein: CASSQDRGPTVYF.

Points on this clonotype: Its ends do not fully match the called genes, so a read error is possible. The rearrangement links TRBV4-2 to TRBJ2-2; D perhaps matches TRBD1 (5 bases). Per the germline V gene, CDR1 is LGHNA and CDR2 is YNFKEQ. The CDR3 spans 15 residues. CDR3 in amino acids: CARSPGLESTGELFF. In DNA form, the CDR3 reads TGTGCCAGGAGCCCAGGGCTAGAGAGCACCGGGGAGCTGTTTTTT.

In this sample, this clonotype turned up a few times. The chain joins TRBV7-2 to TRBJ1-5; D not certain. CDR1 and CDR2 from the germline V gene are SGHTA and FQGNSA. The ends were cut back, 0 bases at V and 3 bases at J, with 9 bases in the middle. This CDR3 is 15 amino acids long. The CDR3 DNA reads TGTGCCAGCAGCTTAGCAACCGGAATCAATCAGCCCCAGCATTTT. As protein: CASSLATGINQPQHF.

In its sample, this clonotype was seen many times. The V gene is TRBV6-5, the J gene TRBJ2-2; no reliable D call. The CDR3 spans 15 residues. With 1 base removed from V and 3 bases from J, the gap between germline ends came to 9 bases. Per germline, CDR1 MNHEY and CDR2 SVGAGI. Here the CDR3 DNA reads TGTGCCAGCAGTTACTTGCGGACGGACACCGGGGAGCTGTTTTTT. Translated: CASSYLRTDTGELFF.

This clonotype turned up a few times. The V call is TRBV10-3, the J call TRBJ2-1; 10 positions match TRBD1. This CDR3 has 14 residues. The V and J ends lost 8 bases and 3 bases, in that order; junction bases with no gene match: 4. Germline V gives CDR1 ENHRY, CDR2 SYGVKD. CDR3 residues: CAIGGQGGYNEQFF. CDR3 DNA: TGTGCCATCGGTGGACAGGGGGGCTACAATGAGCAGTTCTTC.

Remarks on this clonotype: A read error is possible here, since a much larger clone lies one base away. The chain has TRBV20-1 and TRBJ1-4, with TRBD1 as a possible D gene (5 bases). This CDR3 contains 11 residues. Looked up from germline, CDR1 is DFQATT and CDR2 is SNEGSKA (reference sequence). The CDR3: CSAARGEILFF. Here the CDR3 DNA reads TGCAGTGCTGCCCGGGGGGAAATACTGTTTTTT.

This clonotype has a handful of counts. V usage is TRBV6-1 and J usage is TRBJ2-3; TRBD1 matches 9 bases. With 4 bases clipped from V and 3 bases from J, the junction kept 8 bases outside the gene matches. There are 16 residues in the CDR3. Germline V gene sequence: CDR1 MNHNS, CDR2 SASEGT. The CDR3 loop reads CASSGSGTGTTDTQYF. For the CDR3, the DNA is TGTGCCAGCAGTGGATCCGGGACAGGGACAACAGATACGCAGTATTTT.

This clonotype was seen a handful of times. The V call is TRBV12-3 or TRBV12-4, the J call TRBJ2-1; 7 positions match TRBD2. The CDR3 covers 14 residues. With 5 bases clipped from V and 0 bases from J, the junction kept 1 base outside the gene matches. In DNA form, the CDR3 reads TGTGCCAGCAGTACTAGCGTCTCCTACAATGAGCAGTTCTTC. This encodes CASSTSVSYNEQFF.

This clonotype was seen a handful of times. V gene TRBV5-1 combines with J gene TRBJ2-3; D gene uncertain. Trimming removed 4 bases from V and 2 bases from J, with 11 bases in between. The germline V gene has CDR1 SGHRS and CDR2 YFSETQ. The CDR3 runs to 14 residues. CDR3 residues: CASSASDATDTQYF. The DNA for the CDR3 is TGCGCCAGCAGCGCGTCGGACGCCACAGATACGCAGTATTTT.